This T cell receptor (beta chain) stems from a study of blood T cell repertoires in COVID-19 (dated by TCRdb to 2020 to 2022). Background for the entire study: The collaborator samples originated in the United States, Italy and Spain and spanned the acute and convalescent phases of COVID-19. Where available, HLA class I and class II types were taken from metadata supplied by the sample provider and were not determined by assay-based typing. The dataset comprised deeply sampled blood TCRbeta repertoires from subjects exposed to, actively infected with, or recovered from COVID-19. The repertoires were made available in a free public database intended to serve as a resource for research on the immune response to SARS-CoV-2. The material from the prospective study consisted of cDNA or gDNA derived from T cells, B-cell-depleted T cells, or PBMCs. The samples were drawn from two sources: the first 160 participants of the ongoing ImmuneRACE study, and 1,200 or so subjects contributed by 6 global collaborators. The sample metadata nearly always contained a de-identified subject ID, COVID-19 status, age in years and sex. Study-wide conclusions, independent of this receptor: The quantity of clinical and demographic metadata differed by source and by participant and was supplied without curation.

Participants in the prospective study were enrolled through a virtual design, were aged 18 to 89 years, and lived in some 24 United States geographic areas. To assign participants to cohorts, the prospective study relied on clinical history that participants themselves reported in a screening survey and a study questionnaire. Recovered participants in ImmuneRACE Cohort 3 were defined by two consecutive negative NP/OP PCR tests, clearance by a healthcare professional, or resolution of symptoms. Mobile phlebotomists in the prospective study collected whole blood, serum and a nasopharyngeal or oropharyngeal swab from every participant. Additional blood draws and questionnaires over a roughly two-month period could optionally be provided by prospective study participants. Blood samples from the prospective study were shipped frozen or at room temperature prior to DNA extraction. There are 15 amino acids in the CDR3, from cysteine to valine inclusive. The CDR3 DNA has 45 bases and is translated from base 1. V is cut by 1 base and J by 4 bases, and the space between the germline ends is 15 bases. The germline V gene (reference sequence) supplies CDR1 SGHNT and CDR2 YYREEE.

TCRbeta CDR3 regions were amplified from genomic DNA by means of the immunoSEQ Assay, a bias-controlled multiplex PCR. In the original analysis: Within the assay, amplification of reference gene primers was used to estimate how many nucleated cells each sample contained. To quantify the absolute abundance of each unique TCRbeta CDR3 rearrangement, sequence reads were collapsed and filtered. For each sample, productive Simpson clonality was calculated as the square root of Simpson's diversity index across productive rearrangements. TCRdb provides this immuneACCESS table in a form limited to in-frame rearrangements. Some clones are lacking; in checked studies, under half of them reflect an unresolved V gene, and why the rest are absent is not known. V, J and clone size were drawn from that table, and D and trimming were deduced from the DNA. The sample table contains 200,000 to 250,000 clones; only one count was recorded for roughly 84% of them. Of the sample, approximately 6.5% falls within the top ten clones.

Regarding this clone: Its antigen remains unidentified. Base quality data are lacking; no much larger clone is found one base away.

This receptor was identified in a middle-aged woman who had recovered from COVID-19. The source material was PBMCs or T cells enriched from blood (not recorded which). In this chain, TRBV5-4 is recombined with TRBJ2-7; no D gene is confidently identified. The DNA sequence follows: TGTGCCAGCAGCTTGTACGGCGAGGTCCTTTACGAGCAGTACGTC. This yields the protein CASSLYGEVLYEQYV.